The T cell receptor beta chain described here comes from a study of blood T cell repertoires in COVID-19. As for the study in general: Sample material is recorded as cDNA or gDNA derived from T cells, B-cell-depleted T cells, or PBMCs.

The CDR3 runs to 13 residues. Germline CDR1 and CDR2: MDHEN and SYDVKM. With 1 base removed from V and 2 bases from J, the gap between germline ends came to 5 bases. This clone was found a few times. The assay was immunoSEQ multiplex PCR, and TCRdb's table has in-frame clones only and misses some. This sample yields approximately 120,000 clones, of which around 74% are seen a single time; around 6.2% belongs to the top ten. The receptor comes from a man older than 75 with COVID-19, enrolled during active disease. The V gene is TRBV28, the J gene TRBJ1-2; D gene unclear. Source material: peripheral blood. CDR3 sequence: CASSLSRNYGYTF. The CDR3 bases are TGTGCCAGCAGTTTATCCCGGAACTATGGCTACACCTTC.